This T cell receptor (beta chain) was retrieved from a study of cytomegalovirus exposure and HLA in healthy donors (dated by TCRdb to the late 2010s). General notes on the study: According to an earlier analysis of 587 of the donors, some 180 million T cells yielded 90 million to 130 million unique TCR beta sequences and 276 Gb of sequence data. An early release covering 550 to 700 HLA-typed donors comprised approximately 290 gigabases of sequencing data and tens of millions of unique TCR sequences. Of the roughly 400 genotyped donors, 65% to 90% fell in the genetic ancestry cluster associated with self-reported Caucasian donors. The aim of the study was to test whether cataloging public T cell receptors could identify signatures of past pathogen exposure. Using immunosequencing, the study profiled T cell repertoires from about 610 subjects and related those repertoires to cytomegalovirus serostatus. In addition to the first cohort of 650 to 800 subjects, a separate validation cohort of 120 different subjects was used. To predict cytomegalovirus infection status, the study combined high-throughput TCR immunosequencing, statistical association of individual TCRs with disease status, and machine learning. To study patterns of TCR occurrence, a later analysis re-analyzed previously published TCR beta repertoires from 600 to 750 donors and added high-resolution HLA genotyping. Rather than using new phenotypic data, the later analysis identified candidate immune exposures from TCR beta sequences and from how often those sequences occurred across donors. An earlier analysis of several hundred of the donors applied high-throughput TCR beta sequencing to assess whether each TCR beta V gene segment acted as functional or pseudogenic. Donor age, sex, ethnicity and CMV serostatus were compiled together with the repertoire data. Genome-wide SNP genotypes for about three fifths of the roughly 670 donors were used in a later genetic analysis, which treated that subset as a discovery cohort. Every repertoire in the discovery cohort had been generated on one and the same sequencing platform. Class I and class II HLA loci were covered by the typing at four-digit resolution. The number of donors typed differed by locus, with roughly 629-640 for A, B, C, DRB1 and DQB1, roughly 520 for DQA1, some 570 for DPA1, and 472 for DPB1. Roughly 5 DR-DQ haplotypes were handled as single units for association and clustering because linkage in the cohort was strong. Among almost 400 genotyped donors of the cohort, an average of about 240,000 unique TCR beta nucleotide sequences were sequenced per donor, roughly 18% of them non-productive. Paper-wide results and their limitations: The classifier was reported to diagnose cytomegalovirus status with high specificity and sensitivity in both the original cohort and the validation cohort. The earlier analysis of approximately 590 of the donors excluded approximately 17 rarely observed V segments, including chromosome 9 orphons, because counts were too low. Presence/absence analyses assumed roughly uniform sequencing depth across donors, an assumption that may not hold. V-gene and J-gene trimming of TCR beta chains was associated with a missense DCLRE1C variant in a later genetic analysis, and the association was replicated in an independent cohort. A cluster of highly shared sequence variants was judged likely to represent a technical artifact of the sequencing pipeline. While some public TCRs were present in many individuals, most TCR sequences turned up only very rarely across donors. A later analysis reported that several top co-occurrence clusters appeared linked to parvovirus B19, influenza, CMV and Epstein-Barr virus. A further reported finding was that TCR beta sequences accurately predicted the HLA-A and HLA-B alleles for most subjects in the first cohort. When HLA alleles, especially DR and DQ, strongly co-occurred, attributing TCR associations to individual alleles was difficult. Linkage disequilibrium might explain the correlated functional status among segregating V segments, but an unknown experimental factor could not be ruled out. A few of the identified cytomegalovirus-associated TCR beta chains were confirmed in vitro to be specific for cytomegalovirus antigens. Only TCR beta chains were sequenced in this cohort, and the absence of alpha or paired-chain data limited detectable features. A total of 150 to 200 TCR beta chains were listed by the study as associated with cytomegalovirus. At a false discovery rate of 0.05, a later analysis linked 16,951 TCR beta sequences to specific HLA alleles. A later analysis found that HLA-associated TCR beta chains were more clonally expanded and had lower generation probabilities than equally common non-associated chains. Most CMV-associated TCR beta chains appeared to be HLA-restricted in a later analysis, and the HLA associations seemed to be driven largely by CMV exposure. For the cohort, immune exposure information was limited to CMV serostatus. In an earlier analysis of 587 of the donors, most TCR beta V segments appeared in productive rearrangements about 87% or about 30% of the time, broadly matching IMGT annotations. It was suggested by the authors that the approach could potentially be generalized to other disease states and immunological phenotypes. Compared with the 666-donor mean, donors in an Asian-associated ancestry cluster had fewer N-insertions in productive TCRs, according to a later genetic analysis. In a later analysis, TCR association rates were found to vary across HLA loci, with the most associated TCRs seen for DRB1 alleles and the fewest for HLA-C alleles. Some IMGT-functional V segments, including TRBV6-2 and TRBV6-3, could not be told apart with the 87-base-pair reads, so those segments were excluded. Because HLA typing was unavailable for some donors at each locus, only the typed subset was used in association tests.

Libraries were built with the immunoSEQ multiplex PCR assay. A mixture of 60 forward primers for TCR Vbeta segments and 13 reverse primers for TCR Jbeta segments was used in the multiplex PCR. A multiplex PCR assay on genomic DNA amplified the CDR3 region of rearranged TCR beta genes. Amplified TCR beta libraries were sequenced as 87-base-pair reads on the Illumina HiSeq System. On the study's bioinformatics: In a later analysis, tens of millions of unique TCR beta chains were counted across the 500 to 850 repertoires, and around 11 million of these chains were shared by at least two donors. Raw reads were error-corrected and collapsed into unique sequences with a nearest-neighbor algorithm that merged closely related sequences to remove PCR and sequencing errors. CDR3 sequences were aligned to IMGT reference sequences to assign V, D and J gene segments. For a sequence to be retained, a match of at least six nucleotides to both a V gene segment and a J gene segment was required. A rearrangement was called productive if the CDR3 had no stop codons and remained in frame with V and J, and every other rearrangement was called non-productive. Following IMGT convention, CDR3 was defined as the stretch from the second conserved V-encoded cysteine to the conserved J-encoded phenylalanine. Sequences without an unambiguous match to a single V gene segment were excluded from the earlier analysis of approximately 560 of the donors. An earlier analysis of several hundred of the donors classified V segments as functional when productive rearrangements were above 56.7% and as segregating when the standard deviation between donors was above 5%. To diagnose cytomegalovirus status from the catalog of TCR beta chain sequences, a statistical classification framework was built. In a later analysis, TCR nucleotide sequences were compared against IMGT/GENE-DB human TR gene sequences so that V and J genes could be assigned. In a later analysis, CDR3 sequences and most-parsimonious VDJ recombination scenarios were assigned using the TCRdist pipeline. In a later analysis, each TCR beta chain was defined by its CDR3 amino acid sequence together with its V-gene family, and reads without a unique V-gene family were excluded. As a way to deal with suspected cross-contamination and a sequencing artifact, a later analysis dropped approximately 590 nucleotide sequences that were highly shared and had low generation probability. In a later analysis, a clonal expansion index for each public chain was calculated from normalized within-repertoire ranks of inferred template counts. In a later analysis, generation probabilities were computed using a VDJ recombination model fitted to out-of-frame rearrangements, and the results were checked against IGoR. Hypergeometric tests were used in a later analysis to score TCR-TCR, TCR-HLA and TCR-CMV co-occurrence, with a repertoire-size bias correction applied to the TCR pairs. False discovery rates were estimated in a later analysis by permuting HLA or CMV assignments 20 times. In a later analysis, co-occurring TCRs were grouped using DBSCAN, and TCRdist sequence similarity was added for clustering within HLA-allele-positive subsets. For co-occurrence clustering, repertoires with fewer than 30,000 or more than 120,000 public chains were excluded, along with 4 to 6 repertoires with anomalous nucleotide sharing. Held by TCRdb, this immuneACCESS table contains in-frame sequences only and omits some clones. Under half of the omission traces to an unresolved V gene where checked; the cause of the rest is unknown. V and J calls and clone size come straight from that table; D and trimming were deduced from the DNA. This sample's listing comprises some 96,000 clones. The ten largest clonotypes hold around 3.4% of the sample.

From the cysteine up to the phenylalanine, the CDR3 has a length of 16 residues. Only the CDR3 DNA stays, 48 bases, in frame from base 1. The germline V gene specifies MGHRA as CDR1 and YSYEKL as CDR2. V was cut back by 0 bases and J by 2 bases, leaving a gap of 13 bases between them. Worth noting for this clone: The specificity of this receptor is unknown.

The cohort comprised several hundred healthy bone marrow donors. Cohort members were all nominally healthy when sampled, although unrecorded immune exposures were likely present. The donor was CMV seronegative and was included in the group of around 320 seronegative cohort members. A peripheral blood sample was provided by each donor, and peripheral blood mononuclear cells were used for TCR beta sequencing. Genomic DNA extraction from the blood cell samples was performed with the Qiagen DNeasy Blood Extraction Kit. Recombination joined TRBV4-1 with TRBJ1-2; no D gene can be assigned with confidence. This TCR was recovered from a woman aged 25 to 39 in good health and CMV-seronegative. Specimen: PBMCs. The CDR3 region has the sequence CASSQEWPPGNYGYTF. DNA sequence: TGCGCCAGCAGCCAAGAATGGCCACCCGGGAACTATGGCTACACCTTC.